Listed below are T cell receptor beta chains from one sample, sequenced in a study of T cells in tuberculosis. Some clones are missing from TCRdb's copy, which holds only in-frame ones; the method was immunoSEQ multiplex PCR. The sample shows around 32,000 clones, around 94% of them seen only once. The sequencing input was PBMCs. These receptor sequences come from a donor between 10 and 29 years old with latent tuberculosis or without tuberculosis infection. CDR3s include the opening cysteine and the closing phenylalanine or tryptophan. Each record gives: clone size, D gene, J gene, V gene, CDR3 DNA, CDR3 protein. The D gene is left open where the match is weak. Where a row states a size, it is once, few, many or the class of an expanded clone; other rows omit it.

clone size: .; D gene: .; J gene: TRBJ2-5; V gene: TRBV7-8; CDR3 DNA: TGTGCCAGCAGCTTAGTAGGTAGCTTACAAGAGACCCAGTACTTC; CDR3 protein: CASSLVGSLQETQYF
clone size: .; D gene: TRBD1; J gene: TRBJ2-3; V gene: TRBV30; CDR3 DNA: TGTGCCTGGAGGGTGGGACAGCGGACAGATACGCAGTATTTT; CDR3 protein: CAWRVGQRTDTQYF
clone size: .; D gene: TRBD2; J gene: TRBJ2-1; V gene: TRBV11-2; CDR3 DNA: TGTGCCAGCAGCTCTAATGGACTAGCGGGGGGGAATGAGCAGTTCTTC; CDR3 protein: CASSSNGLAGGNEQFF
clone size: .; D gene: .; J gene: TRBJ2-5; V gene: TRBV27; CDR3 DNA: TGTGCCAGCAGCGGCGCCACCTTAGCGGACCTCCAAGAGACCCAGTACTTC; CDR3 protein: CASSGATLADLQETQYF
clone size: .; D gene: .; J gene: TRBJ2-3; V gene: TRBV4-1; CDR3 DNA: TGCGCCAGCAGCCAAGATGAGGATACGCAGTATTTT; CDR3 protein: CASSQDEDTQYF
clone size: .; D gene: .; J gene: TRBJ1-5; V gene: TRBV10-3; CDR3 DNA: TGTGCCATCAGTGAGCTAGGGGATCAGCCCCAGCATTTT; CDR3 protein: CAISELGDQPQHF
clone size: .; D gene: .; J gene: TRBJ2-7; V gene: TRBV5-1; CDR3 DNA: TGCGCCAGCAGCTTAGCGGAGGAGCAGTACTTC; CDR3 protein: CASSLAEEQYF
clone size: .; D gene: .; J gene: TRBJ2-2; V gene: TRBV11-2; CDR3 DNA: TGTGCCAGCAGCACCCGGCGGGCCCATCCCACCGGGGAGCTGTTTTTT; CDR3 protein: CASSTRRAHPTGELFF
clone size: once; D gene: TRBD2; J gene: TRBJ2-5; V gene: TRBV5-1; CDR3 DNA: TGCGCCAGCAGCGACGGGAGGGGGCAAGAGACCCAGTACTTC; CDR3 protein: CASSDGRGQETQYF
clone size: .; D gene: .; J gene: TRBJ2-1; V gene: TRBV27; CDR3 DNA: TGTGCTAGCAGTTCCCTCGGGGTACGGCCAAATGAGCAGTTCTTC; CDR3 protein: CASSSLGVRPNEQFF
clone size: .; D gene: TRBD2; J gene: TRBJ2-1; V gene: TRBV7-9; CDR3 DNA: TGTGCCAGCAGCTTAGCGCTAGCGGGGACCTACAATGAGCAGTTCTTC; CDR3 protein: CASSLALAGTYNEQFF
clone size: .; D gene: .; J gene: TRBJ1-2; V gene: TRBV6-1; CDR3 DNA: TGTGCCAGCAGTGAAAGGAAGGGAGCTAACTATGGCTACACCTTC; CDR3 protein: CASSERKGANYGYTF
clone size: .; D gene: .; J gene: TRBJ2-6; V gene: TRBV5-1; CDR3 DNA: TGCGCCAGCAGTAACGGGGACTCTGGGGCCAACGTCCTGACTTTC; CDR3 protein: CASSNGDSGANVLTF
clone size: .; D gene: TRBD2; J gene: TRBJ2-3; V gene: TRBV18; CDR3 DNA: TGTGCCAGCTCTCCGACTAGCTTTCTTCGCACAGATACGCAGTATTTT; CDR3 protein: CASSPTSFLRTDTQYF
clone size: .; D gene: TRBD2; J gene: TRBJ2-1; V gene: TRBV15; CDR3 DNA: TGTGCCACCAGCATGGGACTAGCGGGTGCGGATGAGCAGTTCTTC; CDR3 protein: CATSMGLAGADEQFF
clone size: .; D gene: TRBD2; J gene: TRBJ2-7; V gene: TRBV7-6; CDR3 DNA: TGTGCCAGCAGCTTACGCGGGGGGGTCAGCTACGAGCAGTACTTC; CDR3 protein: CASSLRGGVSYEQYF
clone size: .; D gene: .; J gene: TRBJ1-1; V gene: TRBV10-2; CDR3 DNA: TGCGCCACCCAGGGAGGGAACACTGAAGCTTTCTTT; CDR3 protein: CATQGGNTEAFF
clone size: .; D gene: .; J gene: TRBJ2-1; V gene: TRBV4-2; CDR3 DNA: TGTGCCAGCAGCCAAGAACAGGGTACATCCTACAATGAGCAGTTCTTC; CDR3 protein: CASSQEQGTSYNEQFF
clone size: .; D gene: TRBD1; J gene: TRBJ2-2; V gene: TRBV7-9; CDR3 DNA: TGTGCCAGCAGCGCCTCCCAGGGGGCCGACACCGGGGAGCTGTTTTTT; CDR3 protein: CASSASQGADTGELFF
clone size: .; D gene: .; J gene: TRBJ2-7; V gene: TRBV5-1; CDR3 DNA: TGCGCCAGCAGTCAGGGAAGCTCCTACGAGCAGTACTTC; CDR3 protein: CASSQGSSYEQYF
clone size: .; D gene: .; J gene: TRBJ2-3; V gene: TRBV6-5; CDR3 DNA: TGTGCCAGCAGGGCCTGGGAGCTAGGTACGCAGTATTTT; CDR3 protein: CASRAWELGTQYF
clone size: .; D gene: TRBD2; J gene: TRBJ2-1; V gene: TRBV7-9; CDR3 DNA: TGTGCCAGCAGCCTACCCTGGGCTAGCGGCTCCTACAATGAGCAGTTCTTC; CDR3 protein: CASSLPWASGSYNEQFF
clone size: .; D gene: .; J gene: TRBJ2-7; V gene: TRBV30; CDR3 DNA: TGTGCCTGGAGTGTCCTAGGGAGGTACGAGCAGTACTTC; CDR3 protein: CAWSVLGRYEQYF
clone size: .; D gene: TRBD1; J gene: TRBJ2-1; V gene: TRBV10-3; CDR3 DNA: TGTGCCATCACCAAAACAGGGGGCAGCTACAATGAGCAGTTCTTC; CDR3 protein: CAITKTGGSYNEQFF
clone size: .; D gene: TRBD1; J gene: TRBJ1-1; V gene: TRBV5-1; CDR3 DNA: TGCGCCAGCAGCTTGACAGGGGGTGCTGAAGCTTTCTTT; CDR3 protein: CASSLTGGAEAFF
clone size: once; D gene: .; J gene: TRBJ2-1; V gene: TRBV25-1; CDR3 DNA: TGTGCCTCATACTCAGGGTGGGGTGAGCAGTTCTTC; CDR3 protein: CASYSGWGEQFF
clone size: .; D gene: TRBD2; J gene: TRBJ2-7; V gene: TRBV27; CDR3 DNA: TGTGCCAGCAGTTTATTGGGAGGGTATTACGAGCAGTACTTC; CDR3 protein: CASSLLGGYYEQYF
clone size: .; D gene: TRBD1; J gene: TRBJ2-7; V gene: TRBV19; CDR3 DNA: TGTGCCAGTAGTATGGGCCGGACAGGGATGTACGAGCAGTACTTC; CDR3 protein: CASSMGRTGMYEQYF
clone size: .; D gene: .; J gene: TRBJ2-7; V gene: TRBV27; CDR3 DNA: TGTGCCAGCAGTTTAGGAGGCGGGGTTTACGAGCAGTACTTC; CDR3 protein: CASSLGGGVYEQYF